This TCR beta chain was identified in a study of blood T cells in healthy people across ages. Study outcomes and limitations: The authors considered diversity estimates from one million T cells to be underestimates. TCR beta diversity per million T cells fell roughly linearly with age.

For this clonotype: The antigen is undetermined.

Sample-barcoded 5' priming and a J-beta primer mix drove a second PCR of roughly 7 to 11 cycles. Every single cDNA molecule received a tag from a template-switch adaptor with 12 random nucleotides. Via MiXCR, TCRdb re-called the 5' RACE reads, giving one row per CDR3 protein. The sample has roughly 700,000 distinct CDR3 sequences, roughly 50% seen once. Isolation per sample recovered at least 6.5 million PBMCs. Sequenced sample: blood. The source of this sequence is a woman aged 55 to 70 in good health.

CDR3 region: CSAREGRGSNEQFF. The CDR3 DNA reads TGCAGTGCTAGAGAGGGCAGGGGGTCGAATGAGCAGTTCTTC. This chain uses TRBV20-1 with TRBJ2-1, with 7 bases fitting TRBD1. The CDR3 sequence is 14 residues long. The V segment lost 0 bases and the J segment 7 bases; nucleotides outside the gene matches: 6. Germline loops: CDR1 DFQATT, CDR2 SNEGSKA (reference sequence).